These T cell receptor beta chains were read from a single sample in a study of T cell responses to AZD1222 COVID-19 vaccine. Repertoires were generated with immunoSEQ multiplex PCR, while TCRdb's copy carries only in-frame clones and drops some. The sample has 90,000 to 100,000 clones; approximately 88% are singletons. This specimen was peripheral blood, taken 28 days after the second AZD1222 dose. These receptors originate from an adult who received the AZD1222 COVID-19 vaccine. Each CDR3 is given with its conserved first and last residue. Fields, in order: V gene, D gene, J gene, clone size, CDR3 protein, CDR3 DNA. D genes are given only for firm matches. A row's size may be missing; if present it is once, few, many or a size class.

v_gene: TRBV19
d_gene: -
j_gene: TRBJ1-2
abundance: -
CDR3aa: CASSIGGTAPDYGYTF
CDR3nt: TGTGCCAGTAGTATCGGGGGGACTGCTCCCGACTATGGCTACACCTTC

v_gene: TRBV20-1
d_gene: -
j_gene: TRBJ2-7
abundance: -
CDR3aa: CSAREKFEQYF
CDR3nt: TGCAGTGCTAGAGAAAAGTTCGAGCAGTACTTC

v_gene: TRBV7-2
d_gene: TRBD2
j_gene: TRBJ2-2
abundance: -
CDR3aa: CASSSRVPTSGRFTGELFF
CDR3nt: TGTGCCAGCAGCTCTAGGGTCCCTACTAGCGGGAGGTTCACCGGGGAGCTGTTTTTT

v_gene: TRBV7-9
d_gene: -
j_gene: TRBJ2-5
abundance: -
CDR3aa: CASSQQNQETQYF
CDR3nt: TGTGCCAGCAGTCAACAGAACCAAGAGACCCAGTACTTC

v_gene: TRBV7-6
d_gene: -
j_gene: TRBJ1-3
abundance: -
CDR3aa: CASSSRESGNTIYF
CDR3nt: TGTGCCAGCAGCTCCCGAGAGTCTGGAAACACCATATATTTT

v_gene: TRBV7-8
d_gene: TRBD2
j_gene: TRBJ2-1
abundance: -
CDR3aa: CASSHYREIREDSGAQFF
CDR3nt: TGTGCCAGCAGCCACTATCGGGAAATTCGCGAGGATAGCGGGGCGCAGTTCTTC

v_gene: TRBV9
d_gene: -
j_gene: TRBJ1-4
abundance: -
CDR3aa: CASSVEGRNEKLFF
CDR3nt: TGTGCCAGCAGCGTAGAGGGGAGGAATGAAAAACTGTTTTTT

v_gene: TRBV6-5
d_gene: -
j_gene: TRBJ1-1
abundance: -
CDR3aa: CASSSRTVTEAFF
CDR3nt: TGTGCCAGCAGTTCCAGGACAGTTACTGAAGCTTTCTTT

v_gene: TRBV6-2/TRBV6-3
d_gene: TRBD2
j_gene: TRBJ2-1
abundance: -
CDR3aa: CASSYPSGVYNEQFF
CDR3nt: TGTGCCAGCAGTTATCCTAGCGGGGTCTACAATGAGCAGTTCTTC

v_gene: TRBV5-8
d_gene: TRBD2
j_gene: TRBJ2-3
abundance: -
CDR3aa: CASSLQSGGTDTQYF
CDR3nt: TGTGCCAGCAGCTTGCAAAGCGGGGGCACAGATACGCAGTATTTT

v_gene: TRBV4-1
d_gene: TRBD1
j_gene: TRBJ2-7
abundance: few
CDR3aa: CASSPEEDRATYEQYF
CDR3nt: TGCGCCAGCAGCCCCGAGGAGGACAGGGCAACCTACGAGCAGTACTTC

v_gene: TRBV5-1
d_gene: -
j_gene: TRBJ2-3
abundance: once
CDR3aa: CASTLADTQYF
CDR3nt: TGCGCCAGCACTCTTGCAGATACGCAGTATTTT

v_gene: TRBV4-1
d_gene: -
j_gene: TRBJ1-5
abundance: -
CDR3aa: CASSQGRGIGNQPQHF
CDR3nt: TGCGCCAGCAGCCAAGGGCGGGGGATCGGCAATCAGCCCCAGCATTTT

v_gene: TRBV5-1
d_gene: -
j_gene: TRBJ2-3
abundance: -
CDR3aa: CASSLGRTDTQYF
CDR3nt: TGCGCCAGCAGCCTAGGACGAACAGATACGCAGTATTTT

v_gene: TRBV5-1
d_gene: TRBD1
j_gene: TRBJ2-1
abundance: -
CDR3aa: CASSLEGARDNEQFF
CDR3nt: TGCGCCAGCAGCTTGGAGGGGGCGCGAGACAATGAGCAGTTCTTC

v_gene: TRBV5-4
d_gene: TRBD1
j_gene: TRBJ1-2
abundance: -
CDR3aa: CASSFPGQAYGYTF
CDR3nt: TGTGCCAGCAGCTTTCCCGGACAGGCCTATGGCTACACCTTC

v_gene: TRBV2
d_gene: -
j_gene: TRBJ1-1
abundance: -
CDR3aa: CASTKDVLMNTEAFF
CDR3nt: TGTGCCAGCACCAAGGACGTGCTCATGAACACTGAAGCTTTCTTT

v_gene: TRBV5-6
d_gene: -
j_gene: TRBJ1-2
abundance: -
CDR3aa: CASSRSRVGYGYTF
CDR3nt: TGTGCCAGCAGCCGTTCCAGGGTGGGCTATGGCTACACCTTC

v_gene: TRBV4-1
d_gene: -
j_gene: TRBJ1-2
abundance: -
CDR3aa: CASSHVARRDAYGYTF
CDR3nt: TGCGCCAGCAGCCATGTGGCCCGTCGGGATGCCTATGGCTACACCTTC

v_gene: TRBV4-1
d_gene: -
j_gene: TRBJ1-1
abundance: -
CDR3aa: CASSTYSQENTEAFF
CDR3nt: TGCGCCAGCAGCACCTACAGCCAGGAGAACACTGAAGCTTTCTTT

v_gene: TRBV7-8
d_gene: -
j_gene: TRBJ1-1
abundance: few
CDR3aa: CASSFDVGEAFF
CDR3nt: TGTGCCAGCAGCTTTGATGTCGGTGAAGCTTTCTTT

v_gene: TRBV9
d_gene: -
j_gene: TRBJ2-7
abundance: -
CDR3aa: CASSVATGGPSEQYF
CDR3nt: TGTGCCAGCAGCGTAGCGACGGGGGGCCCGTCCGAGCAGTACTTC

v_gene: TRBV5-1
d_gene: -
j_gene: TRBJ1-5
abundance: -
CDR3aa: CASSPTGPHQPQHF
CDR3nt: TGCGCCAGCTCACCGACGGGCCCTCATCAGCCCCAGCATTTT

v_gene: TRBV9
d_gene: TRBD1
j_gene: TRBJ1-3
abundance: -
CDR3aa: CASSVEAGGDLWRNTIYF
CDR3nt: TGTGCCAGCAGCGTAGAGGCAGGGGGCGATCTCTGGCGAAACACCATATATTTT

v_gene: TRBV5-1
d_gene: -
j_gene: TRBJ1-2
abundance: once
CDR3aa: CASSLELAGTNRAYGYTF
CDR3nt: TGCGCCAGCAGCTTGGAATTGGCAGGGACAAACCGCGCCTATGGCTACACCTTC

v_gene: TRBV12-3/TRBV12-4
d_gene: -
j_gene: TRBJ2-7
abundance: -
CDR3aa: CASSFMGYEQYF
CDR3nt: TGTGCCAGCAGTTTTATGGGCTACGAGCAGTACTTC

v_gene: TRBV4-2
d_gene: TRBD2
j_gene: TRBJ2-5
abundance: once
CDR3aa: CASSQAGLAGVAGETQYF
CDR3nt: TGTGCCAGCAGCCAAGCGGGACTAGCGGGGGTCGCCGGGGAGACCCAGTACTTC

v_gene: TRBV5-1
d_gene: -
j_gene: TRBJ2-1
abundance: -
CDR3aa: CASSFGDSGAGEQFF
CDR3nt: TGCGCCAGCAGCTTCGGAGACTCCGGCGCCGGCGAGCAGTTCTTC

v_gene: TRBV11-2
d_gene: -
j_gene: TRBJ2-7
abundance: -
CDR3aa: CASSLAPGPTYEQYF
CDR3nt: TGTGCCAGCAGCTTAGCTCCGGGACCCACCTACGAGCAGTACTTC

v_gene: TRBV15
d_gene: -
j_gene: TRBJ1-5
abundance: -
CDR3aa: CATSRESAGYSNQPQHF
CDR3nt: TGTGCCACCAGCAGAGAAAGTGCGGGTTATAGCAATCAGCCCCAGCATTTT

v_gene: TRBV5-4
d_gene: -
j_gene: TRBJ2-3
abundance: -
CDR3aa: CASSLFGSDTQYF
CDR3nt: TGTGCCAGCAGCTTGTTTGGGTCAGATACGCAGTATTTT

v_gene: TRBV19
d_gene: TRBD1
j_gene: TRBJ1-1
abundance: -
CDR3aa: CASSSQGSTEAFF
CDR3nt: TGTGCCAGTAGTTCACAGGGGAGCACTGAAGCTTTCTTT

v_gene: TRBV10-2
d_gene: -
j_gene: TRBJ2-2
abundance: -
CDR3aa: CASKPGPSSGELFF
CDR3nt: TGCGCCAGCAAACCGGGCCCATCGTCCGGGGAGCTGTTTTTT

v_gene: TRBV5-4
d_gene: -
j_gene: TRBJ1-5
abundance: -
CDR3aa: CASSLGGQRNQPQHF
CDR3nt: TGTGCCAGCAGCTTGGGTGGACAGCGAAATCAGCCCCAGCATTTT

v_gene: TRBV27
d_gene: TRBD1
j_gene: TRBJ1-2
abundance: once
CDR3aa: CASSPIQDRAIGYTF
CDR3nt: TGTGCCAGCAGTCCGATCCAGGACAGGGCTATTGGCTACACCTTC